These 17 T cell receptor beta chains originate from one sample sequenced in a study of technical replicates of blood from several donors. Sequencing used immunoSEQ multiplex PCR; TCRdb keeps in-frame clones, though not all of them. The sample records 75,000 or so clones, over 90% being singletons. The specimen sequenced was T cells isolated from PBMCs. The receptors were gathered from a human donor in good health.

The chain joins TRBV2 to TRBJ1-5, with a possible D match to TRBD1 (5 bases). V gave up 2 bases and J gave up 6 bases, with 11 bases separating them. The CDR3 consists of 14 residues. Germline V gene lookup returns CDR1 SNHLY and CDR2 FYNNEI. DNA of the CDR3: TGTGCCAGCAGTGAACGTGTAGGGGCTCAGCCCCAGCATTTT. Protein sequence: CASSERVGAQPQHF.

The CDR3 region has the DNA TGTGCCAGCAGGGTTAACTGGGGGGGGTTCGGGGAGCTGTTTTTT. Amino acids: CASRVNWGGFGELFF. The rearrangement links TRBV2 to TRBJ2-2; the match to TRBD2 covers 7 bases. CDR1 and CDR2 from the germline V gene are SNHLY and FYNNEI. Losses at the gene ends were 6 bases for V and 7 bases for J; bases not matched to a gene: 11. The CDR3 runs to 15 residues.

This clone has just a few counts. This chain joins TRBV30 and TRBJ1-3; D is ambiguous. V lost 3 bases and J lost 3, with 9 bases in between. Germline V lookup: CDR1 GTSNPN, CDR2 SVGIG (reference sequence). The CDR3 covers 13 residues. Here the CDR3 DNA reads TGTGCCTGGAGGAGCAATGGTGGAAACACCATATATTTT. It translates to CAWRSNGGNTIYF.

The gene calls are TRBV5-1 and TRBJ2-5, with D uncertain. V dropped 5 bases and J dropped 2 bases, with 4 bases sitting between them. The germline CDR1 and CDR2 sequences are SGHRS and YFSETQ. This CDR3 is built from 11 residues. CDR3 residues: CASRSQETQYF. CDR3 bases: TGCGCCAGCAGATCGCAAGAGACCCAGTACTTC.

This chain links TRBV5-5 with TRBJ1-6; the D gene is possibly TRBD1 (6 bases). Germline values: CDR1 SGHKS, CDR2 YYEKEE (reference sequence). The V gene lost 4 bases and the J gene lost 1 base, with 15 bases spanning the gap. The CDR3 is made up of 17 amino acids. CDR3 amino acids: CASSTNRADSYNSPLHF. The CDR3 nucleotides read TGTGCCAGCAGCACAAACAGGGCCGATTCCTATAATTCACCCCTCCACTTT.

The chain couples TRBV11-2 to TRBJ1-5; 8 nucleotides line up with TRBD1. The CDR3 runs to 14 residues. From germline, CDR1 is SGHAT and CDR2 FQNNGV. Trimming at V came to 4 bases and at J to 7 bases, leaving 6 bases not matched to a gene. CDR3 coding DNA: TGTGCCAGCAGCTCGGACAGGGTCCGACAGCCCCAGCATTTT. Translation gives CASSSDRVRQPQHF.

The chain is built from TRBV19 and TRBJ2-5; D might be TRBD1 (6 bases). CDR1 is LNHDA and CDR2 is SQIVND in the germline V gene (reference sequence). The V end lost 5 bases, the J end lost 10 bases, and 11 bases lay between the germline ends. The length of the CDR3 is 11 residues. The CDR3 region is CASSWQGIQYF. The CDR3, as DNA: TGTGCCAGTAGTTGGCAGGGGATCCAGTACTTC.

The chain recombines TRBV4-1 with TRBJ2-5, with a tentative D call TRBD1 (6 bases). Trimming stripped 1 base from V and 4 bases from J, with 13 bases between. Germline assignment: CDR1 MGHRA and CDR2 YSYEKL. This CDR3 is 15 amino acids long. The CDR3 bases are TGCGCCAGCAGCCAAGTTGGGACAAGGTCAGAGACCCAGTACTTC. This translates into CASSQVGTRSETQYF.

This clone was seen only a few times. This sequence joins TRBV2 and TRBJ2-7, with 9 positions matching TRBD1. V shed 8 bases and J 5 bases; nucleotides not matched to a gene: 13. The CDR3 loop spans 15 amino acids. Germline loops: CDR1 SNHLY, CDR2 FYNNEI. The chain's CDR3 is CASVPGQGRGHEQYF. In DNA form, the CDR3 reads TGTGCCAGCGTCCCGGGACAGGGAAGGGGCCACGAGCAGTACTTC.

This chain links TRBV6-5 with TRBJ2-1, with TRBD2 matching over 10 bases. This CDR3 contains 15 residues. The trim removed 5 bases at V and 7 bases at J, leaving 8 bases unmatched. In germline, CDR1 is MNHEY, CDR2 SVGAGI. CDR3 DNA sequence: TGTGCCAGCAGTACAGCGGGGGGGCCCTTGAATGAGCAGTTCTTC. Amino acids: CASSTAGGPLNEQFF.

This clone was seen once. The chain joins TRBV5-4 to TRBJ2-1; D unclear. This CDR3 spans 13 amino acids. Trimming cost V 1 base and J 3 bases, with 5 bases left between them. Germline CDR1 reads SGHNT; CDR2 reads YYREEE (reference sequence). CDR3 nucleotides: TGTGCCAGCAGCTTGTCAGGCTACAATGAGCAGTTCTTC. Its translation: CASSLSGYNEQFF.

This sequence joins TRBV2 and TRBJ2-5; 12 nucleotides align to TRBD1. J was trimmed by 5 bases and V by 4 bases; bases with no gene match: 5. The CDR3 has 15 amino acids. Germline-derived CDR1 and CDR2 are SNHLY and FYNNEI. CDR3 in DNA: TGTGCCAGCAGTGGGGGACAGGGGGCTTGGGAGACCCAGTACTTC. This encodes CASSGGQGAWETQYF.

The chain employs TRBV5-4 and TRBJ2-2; 9 positions match TRBD2. The V segment lost 2 bases and the J segment 6 bases; nucleotides outside the gene matches: 11. Germline assignment: CDR1 SGHNT and CDR2 YYREEE (reference sequence). The CDR3 spans 17 residues. The CDR3 DNA reads as TGTGCCAGCAGCTTACCGTTTGCGGGGGGGCCGCCCGGGGAGCTGTTTTTT. This sequence encodes CASSLPFAGGPPGELFF.

The V and J genes are TRBV9 and TRBJ1-3; D not resolved. V was cut by 0 bases and J by 8 bases, with 15 bases left in between. The germline V gene encodes CDR1 SGDLS and CDR2 YYNGEE. CDR3 length equals 15 residues. CDR3 residues: CASSVDTGAPDTIYF. The CDR3 DNA follows: TGTGCCAGCAGCGTAGATACGGGTGCCCCAGACACCATATATTTT.

The J gene is TRBJ2-3, the V gene TRBV19; 10 nucleotides align to TRBD2. The ends lost 11 bases at V and 1 base at J; junction bases unmatched: 0. The CDR3 is 12 amino acids. Per the germline V gene, CDR1 is LNHDA and CDR2 is SQIVND (reference sequence). The DNA of the CDR3 is TGTGCCGGGACTAGCGGCACAGATACGCAGTATTTT. Residues: CAGTSGTDTQYF.

The chain employs TRBV9 and TRBJ1-1, with 7 nucleotides matching TRBD1. Germline V gene data show CDR1 as SGDLS and CDR2 as YYNGEE. The CDR3 runs 13 residues. With 3 bases clipped from V and 7 bases from J, the junction kept 6 bases outside the gene matches. The CDR3 DNA follows: TGTGCCAGCAGCGGGGGACAGTTCAGTGAAGCTTTCTTT. It is translated as CASSGGQFSEAFF.

This rearrangement joins TRBV6-6 to TRBJ1-2; TRBD1 agrees at 8 bases. CDR1 MNHNY and CDR2 SVGAGI come from the germline V gene (reference sequence). The CDR3 sequence is 14 residues long. V dropped 5 bases and J dropped 1; count of bases not matched to a gene: 3. As DNA, the CDR3 is TGTGCCAGCAGTCCCGGACAGGGTAACTATGGCTACACCTTC. Amino acids: CASSPGQGNYGYTF.